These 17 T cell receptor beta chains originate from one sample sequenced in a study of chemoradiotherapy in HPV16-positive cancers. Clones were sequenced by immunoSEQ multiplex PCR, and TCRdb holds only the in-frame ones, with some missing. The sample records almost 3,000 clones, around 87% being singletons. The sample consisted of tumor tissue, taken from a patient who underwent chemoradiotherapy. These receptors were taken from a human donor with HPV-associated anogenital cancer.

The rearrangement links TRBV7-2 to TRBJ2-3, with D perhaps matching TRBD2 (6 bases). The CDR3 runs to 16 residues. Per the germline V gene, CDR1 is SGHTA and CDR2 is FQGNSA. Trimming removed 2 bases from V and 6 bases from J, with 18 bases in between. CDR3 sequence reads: CASSLKVGRDGDTQYF. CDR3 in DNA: TGTGCCAGCAGCTTAAAGGTCGGGCGGGATGGGGATACGCAGTATTTT.

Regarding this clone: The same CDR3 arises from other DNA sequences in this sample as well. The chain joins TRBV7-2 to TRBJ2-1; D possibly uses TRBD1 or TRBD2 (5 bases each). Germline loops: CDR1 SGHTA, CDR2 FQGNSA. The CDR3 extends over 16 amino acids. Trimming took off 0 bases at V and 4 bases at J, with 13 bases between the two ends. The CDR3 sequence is CASSLASRGPYNEQFF. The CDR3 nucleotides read TGTGCCAGCAGCTTAGCGAGCCGGGGACCTTACAATGAGCAGTTCTTC.

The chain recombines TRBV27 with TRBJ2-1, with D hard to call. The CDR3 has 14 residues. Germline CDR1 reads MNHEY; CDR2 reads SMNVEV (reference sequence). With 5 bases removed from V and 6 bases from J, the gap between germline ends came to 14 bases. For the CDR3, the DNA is TGTGCCAGCAGTCGGGTCCCCCCCGGCAATGAGCAGTTCTTC. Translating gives CASSRVPPGNEQFF.

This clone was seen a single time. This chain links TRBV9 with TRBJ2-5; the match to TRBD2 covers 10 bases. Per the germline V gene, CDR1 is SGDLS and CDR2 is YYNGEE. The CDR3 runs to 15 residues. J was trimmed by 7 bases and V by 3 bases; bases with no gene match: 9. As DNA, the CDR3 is TGTGCCAGCAGCGGCCAGCGGGGGGGCCTTGGGACCCAGTACTTC. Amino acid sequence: CASSGQRGGLGTQYF.

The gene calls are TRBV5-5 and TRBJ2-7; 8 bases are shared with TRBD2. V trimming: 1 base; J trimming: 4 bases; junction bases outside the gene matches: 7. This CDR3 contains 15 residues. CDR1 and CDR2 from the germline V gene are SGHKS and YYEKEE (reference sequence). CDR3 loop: CASSLRGGVGYEQYF. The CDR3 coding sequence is TGTGCCAGCAGCTTGCGGGGGGGAGTGGGATACGAGCAGTACTTC.

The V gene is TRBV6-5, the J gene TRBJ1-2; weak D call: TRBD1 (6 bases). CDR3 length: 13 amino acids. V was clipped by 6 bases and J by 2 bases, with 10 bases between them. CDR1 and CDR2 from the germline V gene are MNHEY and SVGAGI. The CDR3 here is CASRDSVNYGYTF. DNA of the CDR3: TGTGCCAGCAGGGACAGCGTCAACTATGGCTACACCTTC.

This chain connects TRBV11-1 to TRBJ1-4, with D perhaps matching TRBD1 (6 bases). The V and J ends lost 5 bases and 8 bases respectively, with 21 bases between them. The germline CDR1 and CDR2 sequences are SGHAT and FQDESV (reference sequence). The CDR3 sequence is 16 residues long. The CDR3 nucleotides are TGTGCCAGCAGCCGACGCAGGGGCGCAACGGGGGAAAAACTGTTTTTT. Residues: CASSRRRGATGEKLFF. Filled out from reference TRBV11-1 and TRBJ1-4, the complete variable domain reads EAEVAQSPRYKITEKSQAVAFWCDPISGHATLYWYRQILGQGPELLVQFQDESVVDDSQLPKDRFSAERLKGVDSTLKIQPAELGDSAMYLCASSRRRGATGEKLFFGSGTQLSVL.

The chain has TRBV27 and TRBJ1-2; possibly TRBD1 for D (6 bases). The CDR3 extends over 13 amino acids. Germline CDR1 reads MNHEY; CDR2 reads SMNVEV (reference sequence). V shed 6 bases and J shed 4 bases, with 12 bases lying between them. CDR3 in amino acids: CASSHYRAYGYTF. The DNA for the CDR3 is TGTGCCAGCAGCCATTACAGGGCCTATGGCTACACCTTC.

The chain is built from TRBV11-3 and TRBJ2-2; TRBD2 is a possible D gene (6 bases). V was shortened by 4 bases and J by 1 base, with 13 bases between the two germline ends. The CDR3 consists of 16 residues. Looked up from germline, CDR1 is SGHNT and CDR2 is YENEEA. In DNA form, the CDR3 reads TGTGCCAGCAGCTCCGGGGGACTCCTGAACACCGGGGAGCTGTTTTTT. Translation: CASSSGGLLNTGELFF.

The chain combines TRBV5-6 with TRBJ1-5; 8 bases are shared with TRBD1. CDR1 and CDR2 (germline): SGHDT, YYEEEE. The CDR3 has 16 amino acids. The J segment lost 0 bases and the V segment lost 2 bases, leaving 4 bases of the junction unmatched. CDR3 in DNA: TGTGCCAGCAGCTTCGGGACAGGCTCTAGCAATCAGCCCCAGCATTTT. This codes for CASSFGTGSSNQPQHF.

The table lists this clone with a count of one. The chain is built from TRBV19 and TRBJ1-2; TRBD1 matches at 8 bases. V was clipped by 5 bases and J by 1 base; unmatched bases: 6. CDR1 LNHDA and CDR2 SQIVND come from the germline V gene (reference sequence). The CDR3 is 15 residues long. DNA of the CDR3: TGTGCCAGTAGTCACCCCAGGGGGCTTAACTATGGCTACACCTTC. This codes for CASSHPRGLNYGYTF.

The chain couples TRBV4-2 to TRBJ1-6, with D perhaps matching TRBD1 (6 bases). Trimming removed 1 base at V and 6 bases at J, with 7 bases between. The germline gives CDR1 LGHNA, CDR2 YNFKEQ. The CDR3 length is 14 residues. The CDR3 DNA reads TGTGCCAGCAGCCAAGGAGGGGGTAATTCACCCCTCCACTTT. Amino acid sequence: CASSQGGGNSPLHF.

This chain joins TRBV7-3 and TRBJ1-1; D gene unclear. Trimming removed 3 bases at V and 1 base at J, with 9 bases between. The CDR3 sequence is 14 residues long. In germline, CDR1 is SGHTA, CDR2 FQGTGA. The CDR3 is CASSFQVSNTEAFF. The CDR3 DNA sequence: TGTGCCAGCAGCTTTCAGGTTTCGAACACTGAAGCTTTCTTT.

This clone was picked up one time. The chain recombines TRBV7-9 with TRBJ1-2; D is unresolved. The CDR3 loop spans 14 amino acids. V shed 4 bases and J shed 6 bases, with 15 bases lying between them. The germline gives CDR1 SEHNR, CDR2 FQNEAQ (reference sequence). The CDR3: CASSSLGQIHGYTF. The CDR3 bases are TGTGCCAGCAGCTCGTTGGGCCAGATCCATGGCTACACCTTC.

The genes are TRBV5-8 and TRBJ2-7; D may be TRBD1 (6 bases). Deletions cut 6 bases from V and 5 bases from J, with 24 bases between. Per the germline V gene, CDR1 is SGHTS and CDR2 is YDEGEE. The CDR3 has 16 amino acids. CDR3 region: CASNLGRGVQGNEQYF. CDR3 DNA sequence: TGTGCCAGCAACCTCGGAAGAGGGGTACAGGGTAACGAGCAGTACTTC.

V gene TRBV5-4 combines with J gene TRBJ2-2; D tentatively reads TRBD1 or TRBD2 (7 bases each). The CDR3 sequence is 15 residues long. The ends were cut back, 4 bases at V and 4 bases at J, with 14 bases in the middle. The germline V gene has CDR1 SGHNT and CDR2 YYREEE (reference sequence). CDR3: CASSGGGTVTGELFF. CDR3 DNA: TGTGCCAGCAGCGGGGGGGGGACAGTCACCGGGGAGCTGTTTTTT.

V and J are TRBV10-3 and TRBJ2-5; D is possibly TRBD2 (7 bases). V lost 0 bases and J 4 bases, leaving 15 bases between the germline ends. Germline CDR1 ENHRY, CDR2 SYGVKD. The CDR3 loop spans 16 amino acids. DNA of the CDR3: TGTGCCATCAGTGAGTCGGGGGCAGGCGGGGGAGAGACCCAGTACTTC. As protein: CAISESGAGGGETQYF.